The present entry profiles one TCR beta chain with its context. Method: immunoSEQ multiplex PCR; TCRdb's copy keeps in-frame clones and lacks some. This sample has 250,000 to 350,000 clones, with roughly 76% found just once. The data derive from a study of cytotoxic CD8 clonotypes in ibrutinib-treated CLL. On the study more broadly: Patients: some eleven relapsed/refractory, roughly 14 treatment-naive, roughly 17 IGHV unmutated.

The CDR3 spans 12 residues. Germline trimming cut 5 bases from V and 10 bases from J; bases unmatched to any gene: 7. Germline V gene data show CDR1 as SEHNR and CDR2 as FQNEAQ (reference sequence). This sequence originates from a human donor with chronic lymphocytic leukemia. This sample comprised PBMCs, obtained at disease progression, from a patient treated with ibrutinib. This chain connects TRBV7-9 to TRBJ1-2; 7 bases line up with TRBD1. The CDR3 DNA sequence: TGTGCCAGCAGCAGACCAGGGGGTCCCTACACCTTC. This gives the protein CASSRPGGPYTF.